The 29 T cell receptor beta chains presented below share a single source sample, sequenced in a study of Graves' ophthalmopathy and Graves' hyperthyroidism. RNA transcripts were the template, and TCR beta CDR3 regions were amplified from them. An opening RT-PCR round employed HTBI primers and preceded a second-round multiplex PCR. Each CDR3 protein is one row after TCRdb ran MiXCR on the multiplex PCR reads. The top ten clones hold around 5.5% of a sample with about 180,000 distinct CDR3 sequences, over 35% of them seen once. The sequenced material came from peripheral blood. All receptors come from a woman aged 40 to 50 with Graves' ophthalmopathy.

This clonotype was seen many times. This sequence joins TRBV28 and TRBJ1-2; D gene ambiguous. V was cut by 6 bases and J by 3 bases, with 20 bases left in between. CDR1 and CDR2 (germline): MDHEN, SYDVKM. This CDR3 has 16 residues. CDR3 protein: CASSLRGSALYYGYTF. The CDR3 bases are TGTGCCAGCAGCTTGAGAGGAAGTGCCCTATACTATGGCTACACCTTC.

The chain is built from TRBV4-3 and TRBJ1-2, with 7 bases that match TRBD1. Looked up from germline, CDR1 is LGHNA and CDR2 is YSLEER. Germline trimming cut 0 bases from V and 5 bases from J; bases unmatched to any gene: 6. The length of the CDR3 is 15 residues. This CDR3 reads CASSQDRAGGYGYTF. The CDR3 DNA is TGCGCCAGCAGCCAAGATCGCGCAGGGGGTTATGGCTACACCTTC.

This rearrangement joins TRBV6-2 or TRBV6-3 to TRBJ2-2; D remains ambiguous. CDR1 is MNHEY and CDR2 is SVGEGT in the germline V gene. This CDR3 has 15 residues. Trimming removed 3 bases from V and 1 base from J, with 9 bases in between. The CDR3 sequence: CASSYSVENTGELFF. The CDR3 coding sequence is TGTGCCAGCAGTTATTCGGTTGAGAACACCGGGGAGCTGTTTTTT.

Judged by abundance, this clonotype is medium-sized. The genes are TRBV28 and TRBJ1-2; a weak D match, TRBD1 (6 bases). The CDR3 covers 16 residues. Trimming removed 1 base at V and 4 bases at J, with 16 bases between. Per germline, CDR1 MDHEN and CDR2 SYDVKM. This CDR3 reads CASSLSDGQGLYGYTF. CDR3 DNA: TGTGCCAGCAGTTTATCGGATGGGCAGGGGCTCTATGGCTACACCTTC.

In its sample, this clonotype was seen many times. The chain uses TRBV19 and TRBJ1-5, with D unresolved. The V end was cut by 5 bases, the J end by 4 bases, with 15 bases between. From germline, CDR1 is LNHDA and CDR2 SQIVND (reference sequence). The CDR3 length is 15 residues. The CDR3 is CASSPRPEGNQPQHF. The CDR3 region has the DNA TGTGCCAGTAGTCCCCGACCCGAAGGAAATCAGCCCCAGCATTTT.

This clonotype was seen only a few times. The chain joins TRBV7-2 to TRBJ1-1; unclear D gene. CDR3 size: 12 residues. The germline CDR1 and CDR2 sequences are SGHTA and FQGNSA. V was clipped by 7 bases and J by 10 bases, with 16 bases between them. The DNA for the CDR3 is TGTGCCAGCACCCCGGACTCGGCCGGAGCTTTCTTT. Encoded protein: CASTPDSAGAFF.

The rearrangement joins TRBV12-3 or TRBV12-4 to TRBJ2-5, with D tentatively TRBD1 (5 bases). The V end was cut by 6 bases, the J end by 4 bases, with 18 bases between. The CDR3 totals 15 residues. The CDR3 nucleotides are TGTGCCAGCAGCTTGGCCCGCAGGGCCTTAGAGACCCAGTACTTC. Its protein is CASSLARRALETQYF.

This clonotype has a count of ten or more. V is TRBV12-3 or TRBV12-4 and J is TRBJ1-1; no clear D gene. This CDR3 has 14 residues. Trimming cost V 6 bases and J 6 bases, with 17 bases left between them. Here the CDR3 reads CASRLLGGGPEAFF. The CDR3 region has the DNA TGTGCCAGCAGACTCTTAGGAGGAGGTCCTGAAGCTTTCTTT.

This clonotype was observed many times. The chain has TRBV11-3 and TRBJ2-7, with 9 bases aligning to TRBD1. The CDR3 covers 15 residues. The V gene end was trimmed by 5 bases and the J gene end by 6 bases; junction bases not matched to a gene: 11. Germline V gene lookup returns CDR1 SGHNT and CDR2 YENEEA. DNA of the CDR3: TGTGCCAGCAGCGGACGGGGACAGGGTCATCGCGAGCAGTACTTC. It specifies CASSGRGQGHREQYF.

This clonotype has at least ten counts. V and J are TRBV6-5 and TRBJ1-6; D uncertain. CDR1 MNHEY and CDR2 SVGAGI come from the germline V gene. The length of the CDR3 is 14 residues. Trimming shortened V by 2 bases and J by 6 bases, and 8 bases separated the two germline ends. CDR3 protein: CASSYARSNSPLHF. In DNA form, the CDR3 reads TGTGCCAGCAGTTACGCCAGATCTAATTCACCCCTCCACTTT.

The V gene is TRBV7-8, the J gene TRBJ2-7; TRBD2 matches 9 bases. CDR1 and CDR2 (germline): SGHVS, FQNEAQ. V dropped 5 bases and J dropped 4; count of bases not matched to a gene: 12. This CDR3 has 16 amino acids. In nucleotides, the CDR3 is TGTGCCAGCAGCGCACCACTAGCGGGTGTTACTTACGAGCAGTACTTC. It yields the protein CASSAPLAGVTYEQYF.

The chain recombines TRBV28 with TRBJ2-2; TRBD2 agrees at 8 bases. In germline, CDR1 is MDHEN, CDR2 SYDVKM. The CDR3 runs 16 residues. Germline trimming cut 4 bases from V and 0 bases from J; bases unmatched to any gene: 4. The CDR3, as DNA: TGTGCCAGCAGTTATAGCGGGATCGCGAACACCGGGGAGCTGTTTTTT. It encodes CASSYSGIANTGELFF.

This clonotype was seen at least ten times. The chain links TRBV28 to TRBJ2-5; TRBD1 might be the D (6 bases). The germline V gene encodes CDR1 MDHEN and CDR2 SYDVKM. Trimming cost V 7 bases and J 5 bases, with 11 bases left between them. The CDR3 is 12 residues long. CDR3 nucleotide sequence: TGTGCCAGCAAAACAGGGTGGGAGACCCAGTACTTC. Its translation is CASKTGWETQYF.

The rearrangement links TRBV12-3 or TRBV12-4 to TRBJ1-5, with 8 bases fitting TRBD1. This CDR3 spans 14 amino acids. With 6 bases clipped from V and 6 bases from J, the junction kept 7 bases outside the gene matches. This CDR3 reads CASRPDRVSQPQHF. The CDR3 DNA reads TGTGCCAGCAGACCGGACAGGGTGAGTCAGCCCCAGCATTTT.

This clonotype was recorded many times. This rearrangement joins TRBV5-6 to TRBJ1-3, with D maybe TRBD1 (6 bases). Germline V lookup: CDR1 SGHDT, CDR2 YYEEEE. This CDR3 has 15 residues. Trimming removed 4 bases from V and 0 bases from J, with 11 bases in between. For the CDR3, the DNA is TGTGCCAGCAGCCCAGACAGGAACTCTGGAAACACCATATATTTT. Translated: CASSPDRNSGNTIYF.

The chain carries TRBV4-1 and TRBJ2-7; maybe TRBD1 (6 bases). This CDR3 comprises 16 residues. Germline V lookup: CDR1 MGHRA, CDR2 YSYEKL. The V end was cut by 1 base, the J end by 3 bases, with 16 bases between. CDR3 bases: TGCGCCAGCAGCCAAGGGGCAGGGGATTTGGTCTACGAGCAGTACTTC. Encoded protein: CASSQGAGDLVYEQYF.

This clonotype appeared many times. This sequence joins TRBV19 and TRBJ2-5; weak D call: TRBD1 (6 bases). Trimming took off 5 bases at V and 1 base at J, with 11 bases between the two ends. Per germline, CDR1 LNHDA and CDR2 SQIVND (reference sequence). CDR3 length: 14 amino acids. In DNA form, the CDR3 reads TGTGCCAGTAGTGATGGACAGATCCAAGAGACCCAGTACTTC. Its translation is CASSDGQIQETQYF.

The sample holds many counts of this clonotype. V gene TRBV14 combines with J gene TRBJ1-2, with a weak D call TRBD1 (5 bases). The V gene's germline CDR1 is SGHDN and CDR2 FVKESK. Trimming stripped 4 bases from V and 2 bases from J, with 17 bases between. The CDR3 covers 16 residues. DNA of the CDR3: TGTGCCAGCAGCCGAGGGGTCCAGGGCGTGAACTATGGCTACACCTTC. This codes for CASSRGVQGVNYGYTF.

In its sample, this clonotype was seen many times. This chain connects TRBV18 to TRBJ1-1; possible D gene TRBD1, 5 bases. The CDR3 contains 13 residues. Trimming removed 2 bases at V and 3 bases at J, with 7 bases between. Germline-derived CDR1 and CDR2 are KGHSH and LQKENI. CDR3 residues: CASSPGADTEAFF. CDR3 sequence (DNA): TGTGCCAGCTCACCAGGGGCAGACACTGAAGCTTTCTTT.

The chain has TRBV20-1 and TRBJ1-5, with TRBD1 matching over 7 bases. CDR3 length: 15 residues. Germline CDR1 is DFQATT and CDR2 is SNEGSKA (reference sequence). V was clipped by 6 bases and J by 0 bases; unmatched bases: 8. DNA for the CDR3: TGCAGTGCGCCGGGACAGCCTTATAGCAATCAGCCCCAGCATTTT. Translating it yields CSAPGQPYSNQPQHF.

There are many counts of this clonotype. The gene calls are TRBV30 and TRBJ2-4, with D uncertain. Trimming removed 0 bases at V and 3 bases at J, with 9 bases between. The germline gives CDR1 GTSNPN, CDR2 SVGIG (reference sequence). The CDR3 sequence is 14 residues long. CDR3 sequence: CAWSVLDRKNIQYF. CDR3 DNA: TGTGCCTGGAGTGTACTTGACCGCAAAAACATTCAGTACTTC.

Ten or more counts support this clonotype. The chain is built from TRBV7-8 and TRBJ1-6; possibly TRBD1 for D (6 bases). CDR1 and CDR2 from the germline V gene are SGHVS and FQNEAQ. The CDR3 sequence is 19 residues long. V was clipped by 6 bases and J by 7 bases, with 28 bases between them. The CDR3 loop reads CASRDHGPGTLMGNSPLHF. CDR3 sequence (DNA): TGTGCCAGCAGAGACCACGGCCCCGGGACACTAATGGGGAATTCACCCCTCCACTTT.

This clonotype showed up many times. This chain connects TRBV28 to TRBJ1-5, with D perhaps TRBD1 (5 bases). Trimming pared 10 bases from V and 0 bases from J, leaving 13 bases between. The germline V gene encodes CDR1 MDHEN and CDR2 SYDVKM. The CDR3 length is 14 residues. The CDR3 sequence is CATVGAYSNQPQHF. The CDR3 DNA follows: TGTGCCACCGTCGGGGCCTATAGCAATCAGCCCCAGCATTTT.

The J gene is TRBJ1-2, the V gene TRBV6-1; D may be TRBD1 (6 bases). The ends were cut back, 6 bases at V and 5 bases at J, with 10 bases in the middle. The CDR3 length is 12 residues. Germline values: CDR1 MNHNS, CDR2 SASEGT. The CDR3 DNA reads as TGTGCCAGCAGCCAGACAGGTTATGGCTACACCTTC. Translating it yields CASSQTGYGYTF.

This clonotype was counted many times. The CDR3 coding sequence is TGTGCCATCAGCCGGACAGGCAATGGAAACACCATATATTTT. Its translation is CAISRTGNGNTIYF. This chain links TRBV10-3 with TRBJ1-3; 7 nucleotides match TRBD1. The CDR3 is 14 residues long. V dropped 6 bases and J dropped 3; count of bases not matched to a gene: 5. CDR1 and CDR2 (germline): ENHRY, SYGVKD.

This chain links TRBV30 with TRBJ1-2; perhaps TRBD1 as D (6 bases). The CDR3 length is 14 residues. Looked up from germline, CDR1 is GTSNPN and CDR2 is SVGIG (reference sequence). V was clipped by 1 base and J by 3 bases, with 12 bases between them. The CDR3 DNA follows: TGTGCCTGGAGTGCATATTCAGGGGACTATGGCTACACCTTC. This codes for CAWSAYSGDYGYTF.

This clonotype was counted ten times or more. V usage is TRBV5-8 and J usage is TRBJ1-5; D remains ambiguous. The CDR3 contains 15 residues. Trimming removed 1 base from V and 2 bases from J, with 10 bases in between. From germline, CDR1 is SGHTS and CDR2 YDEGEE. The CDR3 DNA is TGTGCCAGCAGCTTGTGGCCCCTGGGCAATCAGCCCCAGCATTTT. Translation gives CASSLWPLGNQPQHF.

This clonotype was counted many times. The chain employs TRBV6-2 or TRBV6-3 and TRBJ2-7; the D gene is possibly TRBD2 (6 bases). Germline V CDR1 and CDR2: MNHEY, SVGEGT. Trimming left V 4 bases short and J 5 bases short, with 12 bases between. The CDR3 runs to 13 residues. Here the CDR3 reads CASSSRLEDEQYF. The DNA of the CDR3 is TGTGCCAGCAGTTCCCGACTAGAAGACGAGCAGTACTTC.

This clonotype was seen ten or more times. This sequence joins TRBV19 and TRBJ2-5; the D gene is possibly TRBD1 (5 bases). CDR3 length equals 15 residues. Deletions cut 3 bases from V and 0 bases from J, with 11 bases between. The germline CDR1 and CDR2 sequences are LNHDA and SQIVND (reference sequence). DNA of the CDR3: TGTGCCAGTAGTATGACAGCGATAAACCAAGAGACCCAGTACTTC. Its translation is CASSMTAINQETQYF.